The 27 T cell receptor beta chains reported below all come from one sample, sequenced in a study of cytomegalovirus exposure and HLA in healthy donors. Use of 60 Vbeta and 13 Jbeta primers characterized the PCR. Method: immunoSEQ multiplex PCR; TCRdb's copy keeps in-frame clones and lacks some. The sample lists over 110,000 clones; 80% were seen once. The sample taken for sequencing was PBMCs. The receptors come from a man in his forties in good health and CMV-seronegative.

This rearrangement joins TRBV28 to TRBJ2-7; 10 nucleotides align to TRBD1. Germline V gene sequence: CDR1 MDHEN, CDR2 SYDVKM. Trimming removed 6 bases from V and 4 bases from J; junction bases left unmatched: 9. The length of the CDR3 is 15 residues. The CDR3 here is CASSLGWTGGYEQYF. In nucleotides, the CDR3 is TGTGCCAGCAGCCTCGGTTGGACAGGGGGTTACGAGCAGTACTTC. Complete variable domain (other parts from reference TRBV28 and TRBJ2-7): DVKVTQSSRYLVKRTGEKVFLECVQDMDHENMFWYRQDPGLGLRLIYFSYDVKMKEKGDIPEGYSVSREKKERFSLILESASTNQTSMYLCASSLGWTGGYEQYFGPGTRLTVT.

The chain couples TRBV7-2 to TRBJ2-5, with 7 positions matching TRBD1. The V segment lost 4 bases and the J segment 5 bases; nucleotides outside the gene matches: 1. The CDR3 is 12 residues long. Per the germline V gene, CDR1 is SGHTA and CDR2 is FQGNSA. CDR3 sequence reads: CASSSRGETQYF. The CDR3 DNA sequence: TGTGCCAGCAGCTCCAGGGGGGAGACCCAGTACTTC.

About this clone itself: Relative to the germline gene, one junction end is altered; a read error may explain this. The V gene is TRBV7-9, the J gene TRBJ2-7; 8 bases map to TRBD1. The CDR3 consists of 15 residues. Germline V gene data show CDR1 as SEHNR and CDR2 as FQNEAQ (reference sequence). The CDR3 nucleotides are TGTGCCAGCAGCGATAGGGGGCAGGGGGCCTACGGGCAGTACTTC. Translating it yields CASSDRGQGAYGQYF.

J is TRBJ2-2 and V is TRBV29-1, with 7 bases lining up with TRBD2. From germline, CDR1 is SQVTM and CDR2 ANQGSEA. This CDR3 comprises 14 residues. Losses at the gene ends were 7 bases for V and 5 bases for J; bases not matched to a gene: 10. The CDR3 region is CSARTGTITGELFF. In DNA, the CDR3 is TGCAGCGCTCGCACCGGGACTATTACCGGGGAGCTGTTTTTT.

This clone came up a few times. The chain carries TRBV6-6 and TRBJ2-7; the match to TRBD1 covers 9 bases. The CDR3 totals 15 residues. The V gene end was trimmed by 2 bases and the J gene end by 3 bases; junction bases not matched to a gene: 5. Germline CDR1 and CDR2: MNHNY and SVGAGI (reference sequence). The CDR3 DNA follows: TGTGCCAGCAGTTACCCGCCGGGACAGGGCTACGAGCAGTACTTC. This encodes CASSYPPGQGYEQYF.

The rearrangement uses TRBV9 and TRBJ2-2, with 7 bases aligning to TRBD1. Losses at the gene ends were 0 bases for V and 7 bases for J; bases not matched to a gene: 6. Germline CDR1 and CDR2: SGDLS and YYNGEE. CDR3 length equals 15 residues. The CDR3 DNA sequence: TGTGCCAGCAGCGTAGCTAGCACAGGGGTCGGGGAGCTGTTTTTT. This translates into CASSVASTGVGELFF.

There are a few counts of this clone. This chain connects TRBV30 to TRBJ2-7; tentatively, D is TRBD2 (7 bases). Germline V CDR1 and CDR2: GTSNPN, SVGIG (reference sequence). The CDR3 runs 13 residues. The V end was cut by 2 bases, the J end by 5 bases, with 13 bases between. CDR3 region: CAWSRGGRDEQYF. In DNA form, the CDR3 reads TGTGCCTGGAGTAGGGGGGGGCGAGACGAGCAGTACTTC. Drawing the rest from reference TRBV30 and TRBJ2-7, the complete variable domain is SQTIHQWPATLVQPVGSPLSLECTVEGTSNPNLYWYRQAAGRGLQLLFYSVGIGQISSEVPQNLSASRPQDRQFILSSKKLLLSDSGFYLCAWSRGGRDEQYFGPGTRLTVT.

The chain joins TRBV18 to TRBJ2-2, with 10 bases that match TRBD1. Germline CDR1 reads KGHSH; CDR2 reads LQKENI. With V trimmed by 6 bases and J by 6 bases, 1 base remained unmatched. There are 13 residues in the CDR3. This CDR3 is CASSGQGAGELFF. CDR3 nucleotide sequence: TGTGCCAGCTCCGGACAGGGGGCCGGGGAGCTGTTTTTT.

V is TRBV15 and J is TRBJ2-1; TRBD1 agrees at 9 bases. The V gene end was trimmed by 0 bases and the J gene end by 0 bases; junction bases not matched to a gene: 6. This CDR3 has 18 residues. Germline V gives CDR1 LNHNV, CDR2 YYDKDF (reference sequence). CDR3 coding DNA: TGTGCCACCAGCAGAGACCTCGACAGGGGGTACTCCTACAATGAGCAGTTCTTC. It yields the protein CATSRDLDRGYSYNEQFF.

J is TRBJ1-3 and V is TRBV7-2, with TRBD1 as a possible D gene (6 bases). Germline CDR1 SGHTA, CDR2 FQGNSA. Trimming took off 0 bases at V and 5 bases at J, with 14 bases between the two ends. The CDR3 has 16 residues. This chain's CDR3 is CASSLAGQGFRNTIYF. CDR3 DNA sequence: TGTGCCAGCAGCTTAGCGGGGCAGGGGTTTAGAAACACCATATATTTT.

V and J are TRBV18 and TRBJ2-1; no firm D call. Germline-derived CDR1 and CDR2 are KGHSH and LQKENI. This CDR3 comprises 15 residues. Deletions cut 6 bases from V and 0 bases from J, with 12 bases between. Written as DNA, the CDR3 is TGTGCCAGCTCGACAACAACGAGCTCCTACAATGAGCAGTTCTTC. It specifies CASSTTTSSYNEQFF. Supplemented by reference TRBV18 and TRBJ2-1, the full variable domain reads NAGVMQNPRHLVRRRGQEARLRCSPMKGHSHVYWYRQLPEEGLKFMVYLQKENIIDESGMPKERFSAEFPKEGPSILRIQQVVRGDSAAYFCASSTTTSSYNEQFFGPGTRLTVL.

This chain links TRBV30 with TRBJ1-4; D perhaps matches TRBD1 (6 bases). The CDR3 sequence is 15 residues long. In germline, CDR1 is GTSNPN, CDR2 SVGIG (reference sequence). Trimming pared 5 bases from V and 7 bases from J, leaving 20 bases between. The CDR3 protein is CAWSIGPGVTEKLFF. The CDR3 region has the DNA TGTGCCTGGTCAATCGGGCCAGGGGTAACTGAAAAACTGTTTTTT.

Only a few counts were recorded for this clone. The chain couples TRBV9 to TRBJ2-1; no firm D call. The CDR3 is 12 residues long. Germline V lookup: CDR1 SGDLS, CDR2 YYNGEE. The ends were cut back, 4 bases at V and 9 bases at J, with 11 bases in the middle. The CDR3 loop is CASSLSRGEQFF. CDR3 nucleotides: TGTGCCAGCAGCCTGAGTCGCGGTGAGCAGTTCTTC.

The chain links TRBV9 to TRBJ1-4; TRBD1 is a possible D gene (6 bases). The germline CDR1 and CDR2 sequences are SGDLS and YYNGEE. Trimming removed 2 bases from V and 1 base from J, with 12 bases in between. This CDR3 contains 16 residues. The CDR3 protein is CASSVTSQGTNEKLFF. CDR3 nucleotide sequence: TGTGCCAGCAGCGTTACGTCACAGGGAACTAATGAAAAACTGTTTTTT. The full variable domain, in which reference TRBV9 and TRBJ1-4 provide the parts outside the CDR3, is DSGVTQTPKHLITATGQRVTLRCSPRSGDLSVYWYQQSLDQGLQFLIQYYNGEERAKGNILERFSAQQFPDLHSELNLSSLELGDSALYFCASSVTSQGTNEKLFFGSGTQLSVL.

The V and J genes are TRBV6-4 and TRBJ2-1, with 7 bases aligning to TRBD2. V shed 5 bases and J 9 bases; nucleotides not matched to a gene: 13. This CDR3 has 15 amino acids. Germline V CDR1 and CDR2: MRHNA, SNTAGT. In DNA, the CDR3 is TGTGCCAGCAGTTCGACCGGGACTACCCTGGGTGAGCAGTTCTTC. Translating gives CASSSTGTTLGEQFF.

The chain carries TRBV18 and TRBJ2-5, with 7 bases that match TRBD1. The CDR3 length is 15 residues. V shed 3 bases and J 2 bases; nucleotides not matched to a gene: 6. Germline V gene sequence: CDR1 KGHSH, CDR2 LQKENI. The CDR3 is CASSPIPGQQETQYF. The DNA of the CDR3 is TGTGCCAGCTCACCGATACCGGGACAGCAAGAGACCCAGTACTTC.

The rearrangement joins TRBV7-8 to TRBJ1-5; 11 positions agree with TRBD1. CDR1 is SGHVS and CDR2 is FQNEAQ in the germline V gene. This CDR3 comprises 16 residues. Trimming cost V 5 bases and J 7 bases; bases outside gene matches: 10. CDR3 amino acids: CASSLRTGGFEQPQHF. As DNA, the CDR3 is TGTGCCAGCAGCCTGAGGACAGGGGGCTTTGAACAGCCCCAGCATTTT.

The V call is TRBV6-4, the J call TRBJ2-5; 7 nucleotides align to TRBD1. Losses at the gene ends were 5 bases for V and 5 bases for J; bases not matched to a gene: 5. Germline loops: CDR1 MRHNA, CDR2 SNTAGT. There are 13 residues in the CDR3. The DNA for the CDR3 is TGTGCCAGCAGTATAGGCAGGGGGGAGACCCAGTACTTC. It specifies CASSIGRGETQYF.

The rearrangement uses TRBV9 and TRBJ2-1; 7 nucleotides agree with TRBD1. V was clipped by 3 bases and J by 7 bases; unmatched bases: 10. The CDR3 loop spans 15 amino acids. Germline CDR1 SGDLS, CDR2 YYNGEE. The CDR3 nucleotides read TGTGCCAGCAGCGCCCCGACAGGGCCTACGAATGAGCAGTTCTTC. Protein product: CASSAPTGPTNEQFF.

The J gene is TRBJ2-5, the V gene TRBV6-6, with 8 bases that match TRBD2. The J segment lost 3 bases and the V segment lost 2 bases, leaving 8 bases of the junction unmatched. Germline V CDR1 and CDR2: MNHNY, SVGAGI (reference sequence). This CDR3 spans 16 amino acids. The DNA for the CDR3 is TGTGCCAGCAGTTACAGAGCGGGGGTTATCGAAGAGACCCAGTACTTC. Its protein product is CASSYRAGVIEETQYF.

This clone was detected only a few times. The genes are TRBV30 and TRBJ1-5, with TRBD1 matching over 7 bases. V dropped 2 bases and J dropped 4; count of bases not matched to a gene: 5. Germline V lookup: CDR1 GTSNPN, CDR2 SVGIG (reference sequence). The CDR3 totals 14 residues. As DNA, the CDR3 is TGTGCCTGGAGTAGAGGGACAGAGAATCAGCCCCAGCATTTT. This codes for CAWSRGTENQPQHF.

A few counts support this clone. The chain carries TRBV4-3 and TRBJ2-7; 9 bases map to TRBD1. Trimming at V came to 2 bases and at J to 5 bases, leaving 16 bases not matched to a gene. This CDR3 region has 18 residues. Looked up from germline, CDR1 is LGHNA and CDR2 is YSLEER. CDR3 in amino acids: CASSQLEPGQGEMNEQYF. In nucleotides, the CDR3 is TGCGCCAGCAGCCAATTAGAGCCGGGACAGGGAGAAATGAACGAGCAGTACTTC.

Worth noting for this clone: A junction boundary mismatches the germline segment, possibly from a read error. The sample contains more than one DNA sequence encoding this CDR3. The chain carries TRBV5-1 and TRBJ1-6; 7 bases agree with TRBD1. The germline V gene has CDR1 SGHRS and CDR2 YFSETQ. This CDR3 has 15 residues. The CDR3 DNA reads as TGCGCCAGCAGCTGGAGTGACAGGGATTATTCCCCCCTCCACTTT. It encodes CASSWSDRDYSPLHF.

The chain carries TRBV15 and TRBJ2-7, with TRBD2 as a possible D gene (6 bases). In germline, CDR1 is LNHNV, CDR2 YYDKDF (reference sequence). Between the trimmed V and J ends, which lost 3 bases and 6 bases, there was a span of 18 bases. This CDR3 region has 15 residues. CDR3 residues: CATSREGRDFSEQYF. The CDR3 nucleotides read TGTGCCACCAGCAGGGAGGGCAGGGACTTCTCCGAGCAGTACTTC.

This chain links TRBV13 with TRBJ1-1; D perhaps matches TRBD1 (5 bases). The germline V gene encodes CDR1 PRHDT and CDR2 FYEKMQ (reference sequence). Trimming shortened V by 10 bases and J by 3 bases, and 24 bases separated the two germline ends. The CDR3 sequence is 16 residues long. In DNA form, the CDR3 reads TGTGCCACCTTACCCGGCGGGGACCGGCAGGACACTGAAGCTTTCTTT. Its translation: CATLPGGDRQDTEAFF.

This rearrangement joins TRBV28 to TRBJ2-3; D uncertain. Germline CDR1 reads MDHEN; CDR2 reads SYDVKM. The CDR3 extends over 15 amino acids. V was pared by 3 bases and J by 0 bases, with 10 bases between. This CDR3 is CASSFRGSSTDTQYF. The CDR3 DNA reads as TGTGCCAGCAGTTTCCGCGGAAGCAGCACAGATACGCAGTATTTT. The whole variable domain, remainder taken from reference TRBV28 and TRBJ2-3, is DVKVTQSSRYLVKRTGEKVFLECVQDMDHENMFWYRQDPGLGLRLIYFSYDVKMKEKGDIPEGYSVSREKKERFSLILESASTNQTSMYLCASSFRGSSTDTQYFGPGTRLTVL.

This chain connects TRBV5-1 to TRBJ1-4; D remains ambiguous. The CDR3 sequence is 15 residues long. CDR1 and CDR2 (germline): SGHRS, YFSETQ. V dropped 0 bases and J dropped 0 bases, with 6 bases sitting between them. CDR3 nucleotides: TGCGCCAGCAGCTTGGTCCCTGCAACTAATGAAAAACTGTTTTTT. Translating it yields CASSLVPATNEKLFF.